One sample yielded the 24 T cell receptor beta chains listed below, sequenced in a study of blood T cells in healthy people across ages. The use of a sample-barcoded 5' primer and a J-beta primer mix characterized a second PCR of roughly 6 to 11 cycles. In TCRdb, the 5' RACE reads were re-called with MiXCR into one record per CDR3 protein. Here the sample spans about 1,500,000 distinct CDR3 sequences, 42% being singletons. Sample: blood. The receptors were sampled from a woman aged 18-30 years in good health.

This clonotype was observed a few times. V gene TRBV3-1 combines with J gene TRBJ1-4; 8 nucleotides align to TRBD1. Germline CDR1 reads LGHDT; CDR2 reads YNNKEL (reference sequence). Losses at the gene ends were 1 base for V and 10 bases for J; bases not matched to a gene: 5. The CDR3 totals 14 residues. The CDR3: CASSQVTGVRKLFF. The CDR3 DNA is TGTGCCAGCAGCCAAGTGACAGGGGTTCGAAAACTGTTTTTT.

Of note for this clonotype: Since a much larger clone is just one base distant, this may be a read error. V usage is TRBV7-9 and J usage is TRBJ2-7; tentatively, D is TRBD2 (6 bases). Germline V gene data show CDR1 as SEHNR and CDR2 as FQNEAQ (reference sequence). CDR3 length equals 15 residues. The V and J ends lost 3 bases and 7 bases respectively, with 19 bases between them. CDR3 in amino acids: CASSLRDRNHNEQYF. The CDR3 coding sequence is TGTGCCAGCAGCTTGCGGGACCGAAACCACAATGAGCAGTACTTC.

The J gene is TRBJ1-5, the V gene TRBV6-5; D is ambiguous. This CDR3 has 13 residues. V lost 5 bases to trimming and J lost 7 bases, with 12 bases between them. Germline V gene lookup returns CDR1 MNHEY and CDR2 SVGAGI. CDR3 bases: TGTGCCAGCAGTCTTATTGGGGAGCAGCCCCAGCATTTT. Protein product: CASSLIGEQPQHF.

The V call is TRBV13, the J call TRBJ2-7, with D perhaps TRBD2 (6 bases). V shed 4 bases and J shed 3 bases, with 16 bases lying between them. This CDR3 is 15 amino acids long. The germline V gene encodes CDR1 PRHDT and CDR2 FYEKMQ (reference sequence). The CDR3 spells CASSSSRRTIYEQYF. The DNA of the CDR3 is TGTGCCAGCAGCTCCTCTAGGAGGACTATCTACGAGCAGTACTTC. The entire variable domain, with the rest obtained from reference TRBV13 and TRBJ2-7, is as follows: AAGVIQSPRHLIKEKRETATLKCYPIPRHDTVYWYQQGPGQDPQFLISFYEKMQSDKGSIPDRFSAQQFSDYHSELNMSSLELGDSALYFCASSSSRRTIYEQYFGPGTRLTVT.

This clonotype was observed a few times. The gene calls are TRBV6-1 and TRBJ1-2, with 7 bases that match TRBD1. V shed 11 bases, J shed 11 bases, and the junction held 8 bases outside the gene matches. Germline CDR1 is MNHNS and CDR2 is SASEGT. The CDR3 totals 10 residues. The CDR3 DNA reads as TGTGCCTCCAAAGGGACAGAATACACCTTC. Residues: CASKGTEYTF.

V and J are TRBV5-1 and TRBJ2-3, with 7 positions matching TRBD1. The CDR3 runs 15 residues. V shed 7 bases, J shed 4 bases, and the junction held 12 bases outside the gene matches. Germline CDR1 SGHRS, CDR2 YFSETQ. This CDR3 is CASASTGQVPDTQYF. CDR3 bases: TGCGCCAGCGCCTCCACCGGACAGGTCCCAGATACGCAGTATTTT.

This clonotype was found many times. CDR3 sequence (DNA): TGCGCCAGTGGACAGGCCGGCACAGATACGCAGTATTTT. Translating gives CASGQAGTDTQYF. The rearrangement uses TRBV4-1 and TRBJ2-3; TRBD1 agrees at 7 bases. Germline CDR1 is MGHRA and CDR2 is YSYEKL. Trimming at V came to 9 bases and at J to 1 base, leaving 4 bases not matched to a gene. CDR3 length equals 13 residues.

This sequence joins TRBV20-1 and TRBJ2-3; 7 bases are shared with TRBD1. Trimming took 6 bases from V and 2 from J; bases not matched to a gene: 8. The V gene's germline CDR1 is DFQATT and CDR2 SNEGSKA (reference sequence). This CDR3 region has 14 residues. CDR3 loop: CSAIRQGHTDTQYF. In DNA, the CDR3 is TGCAGTGCCATAAGACAGGGACACACAGATACGCAGTATTTT.

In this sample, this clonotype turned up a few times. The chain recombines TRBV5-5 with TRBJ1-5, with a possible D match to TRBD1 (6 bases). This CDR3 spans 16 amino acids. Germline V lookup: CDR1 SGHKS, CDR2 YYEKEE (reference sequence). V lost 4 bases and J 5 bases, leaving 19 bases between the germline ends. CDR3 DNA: TGTGCCAGCAGCCCTACCCTGACAGGAGGGGATCAGCCCCAGCATTTT. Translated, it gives CASSPTLTGGDQPQHF.

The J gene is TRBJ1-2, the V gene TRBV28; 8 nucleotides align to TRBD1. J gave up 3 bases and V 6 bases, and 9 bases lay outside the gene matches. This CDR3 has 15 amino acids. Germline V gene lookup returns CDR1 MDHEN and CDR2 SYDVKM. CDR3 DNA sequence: TGTGCCAGCAGCAGGGGGCCGACCAAGGACTATGGCTACACCTTC. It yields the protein CASSRGPTKDYGYTF.

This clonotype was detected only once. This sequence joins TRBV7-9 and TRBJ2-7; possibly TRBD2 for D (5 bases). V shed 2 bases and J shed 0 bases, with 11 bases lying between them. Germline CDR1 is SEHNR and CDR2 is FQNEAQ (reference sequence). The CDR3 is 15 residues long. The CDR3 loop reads CASSLRAANSYEQYF. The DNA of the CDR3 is TGTGCCAGCAGCTTACGAGCGGCTAACTCCTACGAGCAGTACTTC.

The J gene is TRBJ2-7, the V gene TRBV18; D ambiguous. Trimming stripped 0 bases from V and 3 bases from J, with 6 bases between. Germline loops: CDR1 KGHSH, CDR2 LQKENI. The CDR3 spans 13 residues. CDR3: CASSPPQSYEQYF. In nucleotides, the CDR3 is TGTGCCAGCTCACCACCACAAAGCTACGAGCAGTACTTC.

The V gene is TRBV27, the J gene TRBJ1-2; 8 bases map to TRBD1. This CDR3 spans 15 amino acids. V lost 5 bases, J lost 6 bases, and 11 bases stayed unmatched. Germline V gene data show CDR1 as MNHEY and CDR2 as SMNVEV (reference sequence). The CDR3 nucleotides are TGTGCCAGCAGTACACGGACAGGGAATGAAGATGGCTACACCTTC. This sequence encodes CASSTRTGNEDGYTF.

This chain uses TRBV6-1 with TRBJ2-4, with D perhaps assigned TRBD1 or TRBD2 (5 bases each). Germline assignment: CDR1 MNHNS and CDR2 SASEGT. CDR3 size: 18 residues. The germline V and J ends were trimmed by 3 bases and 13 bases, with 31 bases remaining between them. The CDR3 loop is CASSEGPTWGTNYNQQYF. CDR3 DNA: TGTGCCAGCAGTGAGGGCCCCACGTGGGGGACCAACTACAATCAACAGTACTTC.

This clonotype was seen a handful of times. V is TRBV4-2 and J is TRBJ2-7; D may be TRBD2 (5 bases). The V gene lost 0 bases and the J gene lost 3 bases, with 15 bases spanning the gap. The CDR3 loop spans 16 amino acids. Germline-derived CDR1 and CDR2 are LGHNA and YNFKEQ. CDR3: CASSQDGVASFYEQYF. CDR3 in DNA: TGTGCCAGCAGCCAAGATGGGGTAGCGAGCTTCTACGAGCAGTACTTC.

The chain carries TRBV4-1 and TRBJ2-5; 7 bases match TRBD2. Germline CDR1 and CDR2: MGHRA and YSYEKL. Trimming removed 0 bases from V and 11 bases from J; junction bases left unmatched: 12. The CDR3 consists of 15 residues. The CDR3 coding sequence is TGCGCCAGCAGCCAAGAAAGGGCAGGGAGGGATGAGCAGTACTTC. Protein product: CASSQERAGRDEQYF.

The CDR3 bases are TGTGCCAGCAGCTTTAGGGGGAGGGCCCCCTACAATGAGCAGTTCTTC. Protein product: CASSFRGRAPYNEQFF. This sequence joins TRBV11-2 and TRBJ2-1; D possibly corresponds to TRBD2 (7 bases). The CDR3 consists of 16 residues. Germline V gene data show CDR1 as SGHAT and CDR2 as FQNNGV. The germline V and J ends were trimmed by 3 bases and 2 bases, with 14 bases remaining between them.

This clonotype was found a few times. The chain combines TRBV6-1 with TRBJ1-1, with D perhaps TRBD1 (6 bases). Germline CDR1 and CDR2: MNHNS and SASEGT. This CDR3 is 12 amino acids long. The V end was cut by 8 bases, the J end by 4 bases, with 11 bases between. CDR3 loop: CASGGFGTEAFF. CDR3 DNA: TGTGCCAGCGGGGGCTTCGGCACTGAAGCTTTCTTT.

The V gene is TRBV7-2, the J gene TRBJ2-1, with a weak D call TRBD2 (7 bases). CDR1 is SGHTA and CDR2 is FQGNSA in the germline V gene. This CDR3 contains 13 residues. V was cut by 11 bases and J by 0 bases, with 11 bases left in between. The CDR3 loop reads CAGGGGSYNEQFF. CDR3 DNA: TGTGCCGGGGGGGGCGGCTCCTACAATGAGCAGTTCTTC.

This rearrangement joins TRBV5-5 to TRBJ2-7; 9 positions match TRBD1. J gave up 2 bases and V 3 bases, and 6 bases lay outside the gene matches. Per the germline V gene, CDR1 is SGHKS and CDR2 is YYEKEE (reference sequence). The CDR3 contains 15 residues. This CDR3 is CASSSEQGATYEQYF. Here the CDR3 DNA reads TGTGCCAGCAGCTCCGAACAGGGGGCTACCTACGAGCAGTACTTC. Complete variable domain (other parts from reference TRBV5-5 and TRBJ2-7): DAGVTQSPTHLIKTRGQQVTLRCSPISGHKSVSWYQQVLGQGPQFIFQYYEKEERGRGNFPDRFSARQFPNYSSELNVNALLLGDSALYLCASSSEQGATYEQYFGPGTRLTVT.

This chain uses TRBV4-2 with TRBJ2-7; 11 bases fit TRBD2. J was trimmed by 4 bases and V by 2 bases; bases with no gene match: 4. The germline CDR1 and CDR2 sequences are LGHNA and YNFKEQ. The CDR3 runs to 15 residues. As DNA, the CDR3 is TGTGCCAGCAGCCAAAGGGCTAGCGGGGGGTACGAGCAGTACTTC. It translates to CASSQRASGGYEQYF.

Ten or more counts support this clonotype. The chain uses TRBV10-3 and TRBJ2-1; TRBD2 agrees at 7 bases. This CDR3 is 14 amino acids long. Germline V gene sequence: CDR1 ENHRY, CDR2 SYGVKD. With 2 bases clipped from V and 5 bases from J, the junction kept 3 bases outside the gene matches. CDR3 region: CAISEGGVNNEQFF. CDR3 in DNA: TGTGCCATCAGTGAGGGGGGGGTAAACAATGAGCAGTTCTTC.

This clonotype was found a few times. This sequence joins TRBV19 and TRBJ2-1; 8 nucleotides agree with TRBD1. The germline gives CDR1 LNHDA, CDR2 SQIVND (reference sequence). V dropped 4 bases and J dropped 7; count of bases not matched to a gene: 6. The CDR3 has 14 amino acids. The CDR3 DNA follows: TGTGCCAGTAGTAGTCAGGGGGCTCGTAATGAGCAGTTCTTC. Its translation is CASSSQGARNEQFF. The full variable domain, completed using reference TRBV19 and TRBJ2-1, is DGGITQSPKYLFRKEGQNVTLSCEQNLNHDAMYWYRQDPGQGLRLIYYSQIVNDFQKGDIAEGYSVSREKKESFPLTVTSAQKNPTAFYLCASSSQGARNEQFFGPGTRLTVL.

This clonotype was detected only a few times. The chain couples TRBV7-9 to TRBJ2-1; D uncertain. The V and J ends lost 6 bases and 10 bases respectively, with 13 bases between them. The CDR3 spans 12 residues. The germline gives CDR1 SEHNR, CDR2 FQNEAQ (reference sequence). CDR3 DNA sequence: TGTGCCAGCAGGGACGGCCGATTGGAGCAGTTCTTC. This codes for CASRDGRLEQFF.